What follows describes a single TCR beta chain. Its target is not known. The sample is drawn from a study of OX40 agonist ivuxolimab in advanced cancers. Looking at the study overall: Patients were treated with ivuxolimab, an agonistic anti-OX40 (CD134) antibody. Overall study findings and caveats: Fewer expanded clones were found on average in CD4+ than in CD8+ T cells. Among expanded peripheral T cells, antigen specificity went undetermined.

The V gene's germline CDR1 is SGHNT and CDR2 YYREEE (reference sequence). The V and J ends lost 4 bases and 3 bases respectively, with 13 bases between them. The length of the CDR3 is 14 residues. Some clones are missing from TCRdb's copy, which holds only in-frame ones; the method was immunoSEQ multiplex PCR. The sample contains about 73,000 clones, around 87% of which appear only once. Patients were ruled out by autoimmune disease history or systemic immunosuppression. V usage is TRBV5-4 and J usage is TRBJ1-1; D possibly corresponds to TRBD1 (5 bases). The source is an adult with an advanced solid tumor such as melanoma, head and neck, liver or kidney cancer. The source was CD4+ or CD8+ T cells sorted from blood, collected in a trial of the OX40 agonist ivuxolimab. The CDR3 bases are TGTGCCAGCAGCCGAGAGGGGACCTACACTGAAGCTTTCTTT. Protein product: CASSREGTYTEAFF.